A selection of T cell receptor beta chains follows, all from one sample in a study of CD8 T cells in ankylosing spondylitis. Via MiXCR, TCRdb re-called the 5' RACE reads, giving one row per CDR3 protein. The sample has under 550,000 distinct CDR3 sequences; roughly 26% are singletons. Sequencing was done on a sample of blood, either unsorted or a sorted T cell fraction (not recorded which). The origin of the receptors is a male donor with ankylosing spondylitis. Both conserved end residues are trimmed from each CDR3.

v_call | cdr3_aa
TRBV6-5 | ASSYGQSNSPLH
TRBV5-1 | ASRIAGGKETQY
TRBV7-2 | ASSLVGGVNTGELF
TRBV7-2 | ASSLEVGRVQPQH
TRBV11-2 | ASSFKQGATDTQY
TRBV9 | ASSPPMDTQY
TRBV20-1 | SARGPIPDTEAF
TRBV15 | ATSRVSGLGGNEQF
TRBV12-3/TRBV12-4 | ACSRGQGGPTDTDTQY
TRBV20-1 | SALEHTGTGHWKELKQY
TRBV20-1 | SAMWVAEAF
TRBV5-1 | ASSLTQLRTGELF
TRBV27 | ASEVTNEKLF
TRBV5-1 | ASSFIAGESYEQY
TRBV20-1 | SARDSGRGDSPLH
TRBV6-1 | ASGKGTGYSGAKVLT
TRBV12-3/TRBV12-4 | SHPGGNTIY
TRBV12-3/TRBV12-4 | ASSFKLAGYGETQY
TRBV29-1 | SAAGQNQETQY
TRBV5-1 | ASSLGVVALEKLF
TRBV24-1 | ATSVPGHILDTQY
TRBV20-1 | SARDGTSLMQY
TRBV11-2 | ASSLEGRPQH
TRBV20-1 | SAREVLREEQF
TRBV27 | ASSLWGGTYNEQF
TRBV13 | ASNLLAGRNTGELF
TRBV5-1 | ASSPGAGGAF
TRBV30 | ALGVAGSTDTQY
TRBV10-3 | ATTGSDLTDTQY
TRBV7-9 | ASSLTANGYT
TRBV20-1 | SGDKRAPYNEQF
TRBV15 | ATSRDKALGYT
TRBV5-1 | ASSLQGSGGANVLT
TRBV3-1 | ASSQDKGRYEQY
TRBV12-3/TRBV12-4 | ASSAQGADNEKLF
TRBV12-3/TRBV12-4 | ASSLGRSGQGAYGYT
TRBV19 | ASSGTSGSSSSYEQY
TRBV12-3/TRBV12-4 | ASSYSQGELSGNTIY
TRBV7-2 | ASSLVRGRENTIY
TRBV7-9 | ASSLTGTTLYEQY
TRBV5-1 | ASSLARPGLAGGSGELF
TRBV6-5 | ASSYSGLVETQY
TRBV20-1 | SARVGARAETQY
TRBV10-3 | AISERRERDNEQF
TRBV7-8 | ASSLDGRAYNEQF
TRBV29-1 | SVGFRQGSRGYT